These 27 T cell receptor beta chains share one sample of origin, sequenced in a study of T cell repertoires in cytomegalovirus infection. TCRdb re-derived calls from the reads in MiXCR, one entry per CDR3 protein. The data show 90,000 to 120,000 distinct CDR3 sequences, with around a quarter seen just once and 30% to 40% held by the top ten. The sequenced sample was CD8+ T cells from PBMCs. These receptors originate from a human donor in good health (CMV status not recorded). Some clones in this sample may be carry-over from other donors' samples.

This clonotype was seen many times. The V and J genes are TRBV7-6 and TRBJ1-3; D perhaps matches TRBD1 (5 bases). The CDR3 loop spans 17 amino acids. The V gene lost 2 bases and the J gene lost 0 bases, with 14 bases spanning the gap. Per germline, CDR1 SGHVS and CDR2 FNYEAQ. The CDR3 region has the DNA TGTGCCAGCAGCTTAACAGACCCGGGACCCTCTGGAAACACCATATATTTT. Protein product: CASSLTDPGPSGNTIYF.

This clonotype was observed once. The J gene is TRBJ2-4, the V gene TRBV28; either TRBD1 or TRBD2 may supply D (9 bases each). Germline V CDR1 and CDR2: MDHEN, SYDVKM. The CDR3 length is 16 residues. Between the trimmed V and J ends, which lost 7 bases and 3 bases, there was a span of 19 bases. The CDR3, as DNA: TGTGCCAGCACGGACAGGGGCGGGAGGGTCAAAAACATTCAGTACTTC. Amino acids: CASTDRGGRVKNIQYF.

This clonotype was found many times. This chain links TRBV7-6 with TRBJ2-1; unclear D gene. The germline V and J ends were trimmed by 0 bases and 9 bases, with 12 bases remaining between them. Germline assignment: CDR1 SGHVS and CDR2 FNYEAQ. The CDR3 has 14 residues. The CDR3 sequence is CASSLAAESGEQFF. The CDR3 DNA is TGTGCCAGCAGCTTAGCTGCTGAGTCGGGTGAGCAGTTCTTC.

This clonotype was picked up a small number of times. The V call is TRBV7-6, the J call TRBJ1-5; 8 bases are shared with TRBD1. There are 15 residues in the CDR3. Looked up from germline, CDR1 is SGHVS and CDR2 is FNYEAQ. The V segment lost 5 bases and the J segment 6 bases; nucleotides outside the gene matches: 9. The CDR3 region is CASSESTDRGQPQHF. As DNA, the CDR3 is TGTGCCAGCAGCGAATCGACAGACAGGGGTCAGCCCCAGCATTTT.

This clonotype was counted ten times or more. The chain has TRBV11-3 and TRBJ1-3, with unresolved D. V lost 6 bases, J lost 3 bases, and 6 bases lay in between. Germline V CDR1 and CDR2: SGHNT, YENEEA. This CDR3 region has 12 residues. CDR3 sequence: CASSFSGNTIYF. The CDR3 DNA reads TGTGCCAGCAGTTTTAGTGGAAACACCATATATTTT.

This rearrangement joins TRBV4-3 to TRBJ2-7, with 9 bases aligning to TRBD1. In germline, CDR1 is LGHNA, CDR2 YSLEER. CDR3 length: 15 residues. The trim removed 2 bases at V and 5 bases at J, leaving 7 bases unmatched. CDR3 bases: TGCGCCAGCAGCCAAACCCGGACAGGGGACCACGAGCAGTACTTC. It specifies CASSQTRTGDHEQYF.

The CDR3 sequence: CASSRRPGQDPYEQYF. In DNA, the CDR3 is TGTGCCAGCAGCCGCCGGCCAGGGCAGGATCCCTACGAGCAGTACTTC. J is TRBJ2-7 and V is TRBV9; TRBD1 might be the D (5 bases). CDR3 size: 16 residues. Germline assignment: CDR1 SGDLS and CDR2 YYNGEE. The V end lost 4 bases, the J end lost 2 bases, and 19 bases lay between the germline ends.

The gene calls are TRBV11-2 and TRBJ2-5; 7 nucleotides match TRBD1. This CDR3 contains 15 residues. The germline CDR1 and CDR2 sequences are SGHAT and FQNNGV. The ends lost 3 bases at V and 1 base at J; junction bases unmatched: 5. CDR3 DNA sequence: TGTGCCAGCAGCTTTCCAGGGGGTGTCCAAGAGACCCAGTACTTC. Protein: CASSFPGGVQETQYF.

This clonotype was counted a few times. V and J are TRBV3-1 and TRBJ2-3; TRBD1 might be the D (5 bases). With 6 bases removed from V and 4 bases from J, the gap between germline ends came to 23 bases. The CDR3 loop spans 17 amino acids. In germline, CDR1 is LGHDT, CDR2 YNNKEL (reference sequence). CDR3 in amino acids: CASSSSERAQGPDTQYF. As DNA, the CDR3 is TGTGCCAGCAGTTCCTCCGAACGGGCCCAGGGCCCAGATACGCAGTATTTT.

CDR3 DNA: TGTGCCAGCAGTTTTGGTCGGCCAGGGCGGTACGAGCAGTACTTC. This encodes CASSFGRPGRYEQYF. The V call is TRBV28, the J call TRBJ2-7; D is perhaps TRBD1 (5 bases). The CDR3 contains 15 residues. Trimming left V 3 bases short and J 4 bases short, with 16 bases between. Per the germline V gene, CDR1 is MDHEN and CDR2 is SYDVKM.

This chain connects TRBV4-1 to TRBJ2-7; D call uncertain. The length of the CDR3 is 15 residues. Trimming left V 1 base short and J 5 bases short, with 15 bases between. Per germline, CDR1 MGHRA and CDR2 YSYEKL. The CDR3 coding sequence is TGCGCCAGCAGCCAAGTCCTTCAACCACTCGACGAGCAGTACTTC. It codes for CASSQVLQPLDEQYF.

The rearrangement uses TRBV7-2 and TRBJ1-2; 7 bases map to TRBD1. CDR3 length equals 15 residues. Germline V gene data show CDR1 as SGHTA and CDR2 as FQGNSA. V dropped 0 bases and J dropped 2; count of bases not matched to a gene: 3. CDR3 nucleotides: TGTGCCAGCAGCTTAGCCTTGACAGGGAACTATGGCTACACCTTC. This gives the protein CASSLALTGNYGYTF.

This clonotype has a handful of counts. This sequence joins TRBV7-9 and TRBJ2-5; D gene ambiguous. CDR3 length equals 10 residues. V was shortened by 8 bases and J by 5 bases, with 6 bases between the two germline ends. From germline, CDR1 is SEHNR and CDR2 FQNEAQ (reference sequence). CDR3 sequence reads: CASLGETQYF. The CDR3 DNA follows: TGTGCCAGCCTGGGGGAGACCCAGTACTTC.

V gene TRBV19 combines with J gene TRBJ2-7; D gene unclear. The CDR3 is 12 residues long. V lost 10 bases and J lost 4, with 14 bases in between. Germline CDR1 is LNHDA and CDR2 is SQIVND (reference sequence). Here the CDR3 DNA reads TGTGCCACCACCGCCGACGATTACGAGCAGTACTTC. It translates to CATTADDYEQYF.

Comments on this clonotype: A much larger clone lies one base from this, so it may be a read error. The chain has TRBV7-9 and TRBJ1-1; D is ambiguous. CDR3 length equals 12 residues. Germline V gene data show CDR1 as SEHNR and CDR2 as FQNEAQ (reference sequence). The DNA of the CDR3 is TGTGCCAGCAGCTTATATAACACTGAAGCTTGCTTT. It specifies CASSLYNTEACF.

V and J are TRBV28 and TRBJ1-1, with D possibly TRBD1 on 6 matching bases. The V gene's germline CDR1 is MDHEN and CDR2 SYDVKM. This CDR3 has 14 residues. Trimming took off 6 bases at V and 3 bases at J, with 14 bases between the two ends. The CDR3 region is CASSPSAGDTEAFF. The DNA of the CDR3 is TGTGCCAGCAGCCCTTCTGCAGGGGACACTGAAGCTTTCTTT.

This clonotype was recorded at least ten times. The V and J genes are TRBV5-1 and TRBJ1-1; tentatively, D is TRBD1 (6 bases). The V end was cut by 6 bases, the J end by 1 base, with 10 bases between. This CDR3 region has 13 residues. CDR1 is SGHRS, CDR2 YFSETQ, per germline. The CDR3 DNA reads as TGCGCCAGCAAATTGGACAGGAACACTGAAGCTTTCTTT. It is translated as CASKLDRNTEAFF.

Many counts were recorded for this clonotype. The V call is TRBV24-1, the J call TRBJ1-2; weak D call: TRBD1 (5 bases). V was clipped by 12 bases and J by 4 bases, with 17 bases between them. Looked up from germline, CDR1 is KGHDR and CDR2 is SFDVKD. The length of the CDR3 is 13 residues. CDR3 in amino acids: CASGTADFYGYTF. The CDR3 DNA follows: TGTGCCTCTGGGACGGCTGACTTCTATGGCTACACCTTC.

This clonotype was recorded a few times. This rearrangement joins TRBV12-3 or TRBV12-4 to TRBJ2-1; D possibly corresponds to TRBD1 (6 bases). Trimming removed 8 bases at V and 5 bases at J, with 19 bases between. This CDR3 has 15 amino acids. The CDR3 protein is CASLKAGTPNNEQFF. In DNA, the CDR3 is TGTGCCAGCCTTAAAGCCGGGACACCAAACAATGAGCAGTTCTTC.

The chain links TRBV6-2 or TRBV6-3 to TRBJ2-1; 10 bases match TRBD1. J lost 8 bases, V lost 6 bases, and 4 bases had no gene match. Germline CDR1 and CDR2: MNHEY and SVGEGT. This CDR3 has 13 amino acids. The DNA of the CDR3 is TGTGCCAGCAGGACAGGGGGCTGGTATGAGCAGTTCTTC. Residues: CASRTGGWYEQFF.

This clonotype was picked up a small number of times. The chain uses TRBV6-5 and TRBJ2-1, with 8 positions matching TRBD2. V shed 5 bases, J shed 9 bases, and the junction held 18 bases outside the gene matches. Germline V gives CDR1 MNHEY, CDR2 SVGAGI. The length of the CDR3 is 17 residues. CDR3 nucleotide sequence: TGTGCCAGCAGTCCCCCGTTCCCGGGGGGGAAGACAGGTGAGCAGTTCTTC. Translating it yields CASSPPFPGGKTGEQFF.

This clonotype was seen at least ten times. The chain joins TRBV12-3 or TRBV12-4 to TRBJ2-1, with D possibly matching TRBD1 (6 bases). CDR3 length: 15 amino acids. The V gene lost 7 bases and the J gene lost 8 bases, with 21 bases spanning the gap. DNA of the CDR3: TGTGCCAGCAAGGGGTCGTGGCAGGGGCACGATGAGCAGTTCTTC. Protein product: CASKGSWQGHDEQFF.

The genes are TRBV20-1 and TRBJ1-1, with D perhaps matching TRBD1 (6 bases). V was pared by 5 bases and J by 5 bases, with 27 bases between. From germline, CDR1 is DFQATT and CDR2 SNEGSKA (reference sequence). The CDR3 runs 17 residues. The CDR3 spells CSAHPGRGRGPGTEAFF. DNA for the CDR3: TGCAGTGCTCACCCCGGCCGAGGGCGGGGGCCGGGAACTGAAGCTTTCTTT.

This chain connects TRBV7-9 to TRBJ2-7, with D unresolved. CDR1 SEHNR and CDR2 FQNEAQ come from the germline V gene (reference sequence). The CDR3 has 12 residues. Trimming stripped 4 bases from V and 5 bases from J, with 9 bases between. DNA for the CDR3: TGTGCCAGCAGCTCCCCAGCCAACGAGCAGTACTTC. Translating gives CASSSPANEQYF.

V is TRBV28 and J is TRBJ1-1; possibly TRBD1 for D (5 bases). Trimming left V 8 bases short and J 6 bases short, with 10 bases between. The CDR3 totals 11 residues. Germline-derived CDR1 and CDR2 are MDHEN and SYDVKM. CDR3 sequence reads: CASHYRSEAFF. CDR3 nucleotide sequence: TGTGCCAGCCACTACAGGTCTGAAGCTTTCTTT.

The chain joins TRBV18 to TRBJ1-1; D remains ambiguous. CDR1 and CDR2 from the germline V gene are KGHSH and LQKENI. Trimming took 2 bases from V and 1 from J, leaving 14 bases between them. CDR3 length: 16 amino acids. Here the CDR3 reads CASSPVGPLGNTEAFF. The CDR3 DNA reads as TGTGCCAGCTCACCAGTTGGACCCTTAGGGAACACTGAAGCTTTCTTT.

This clonotype occurred many times. The chain joins TRBV12-5 to TRBJ1-3; D uncertain. Germline values: CDR1 LGHNT, CDR2 FRNRAP. This CDR3 has 15 residues. With 0 bases removed from V and 4 bases from J, the gap between germline ends came to 10 bases. Written as DNA, the CDR3 is TGTGCTAGTGGTTTGGTACCGAAGTGGGGAAACACCATATATTTT. This encodes CASGLVPKWGNTIYF.